The present TCR beta chain was sequenced within a study of metastatic and nonmetastatic thyroid tumors. Background on the study: Repertoires were compared across blood and tumor or nodule tissue from malignant and benign thyroid patients.

Authors' methods: Clinicopathological groups differed in CDR3, with these differences serving to build a distant-metastasis classifier for papillary thyroid cancer. TCRdb re-called the PCR reads through MiXCR. None of the V and J calls come from the authors' own analysis; TCRdb made them. Of about 17,000 clones in the sample, roughly 24% were seen once. V lost 6 bases and J lost 3, with 12 bases in between. The CDR3 has 12 residues. CDR1 DFQATT and CDR2 SNEGSKA come from the germline V gene (reference sequence). On this clone: The antigen remains unidentified.

Every patient underwent thyroid surgery untreated. Study findings and constraints: Relative to benign nodules, malignant thyroid tumors were reportedly characterized by significantly elevated TCR beta diversity in blood and tumor.

Specimen: tumor tissue. The chain joins TRBV20-1 to TRBJ2-7; weak D call: TRBD1 (6 bases). The sequence derives from a female donor with papillary thyroid cancer or a benign thyroid nodule (not recorded which). Some clones in this sample may be carry-over from other donors' samples. The chain's CDR3 is CSAREGVYEQYF. The CDR3 bases are TGCAGTGCCCGAGAGGGGGTCTACGAGCAGTACTTC.